A single sample is the source of the 30 T cell receptor beta chains below, sequenced in a study of T cell responses to AZD1222 COVID-19 vaccine. Some clones are missing from TCRdb's copy, which holds only in-frame ones; the method was immunoSEQ multiplex PCR. The top ten clones hold 9.3% of a sample with 65,000 to 90,000 clones, 75% to 90% of them seen once. The input for sequencing was peripheral blood, taken 28 days after the second AZD1222 dose. The origin of the receptors is an adult who received the AZD1222 COVID-19 vaccine.

J is TRBJ2-5 and V is TRBV12-5; D is undetermined. The CDR3 spans 13 residues. Trimming pared 6 bases from V and 9 bases from J, leaving 17 bases between. The germline gives CDR1 LGHNT, CDR2 FRNRAP. This CDR3 reads CASGQSTPTAQYF. The CDR3 nucleotides are TGTGCTAGTGGCCAATCGACACCCACGGCCCAGTACTTC.

Only a few counts were recorded for this clone. The gene calls are TRBV6-5 and TRBJ2-7; TRBD2 might be the D (6 bases). Trimming stripped 8 bases from V and 3 bases from J, with 17 bases between. The CDR3 is 14 residues long. CDR1 is MNHEY and CDR2 is SVGAGI in the germline V gene. CDR3 sequence (DNA): TGTGCCAGCCGCCTAGCGCTCGGCCACTACGAGCAGTACGTC. This translates into CASRLALGHYEQYV.

V is TRBV3-1 (or the pseudogene TRBV3-2) and J is TRBJ2-5; 7 bases are shared with TRBD1. Germline trimming cut 5 bases from V and 5 bases from J; bases unmatched to any gene: 8. The germline V gene encodes CDR1 LGHDT and CDR2 YNNKEL (reference sequence). This CDR3 spans 14 amino acids. CDR3 sequence: CASSNRGFGETQYF. The DNA for the CDR3 is TGTGCCAGCAGCAACAGGGGTTTTGGGGAGACCCAGTACTTC.

The chain combines TRBV27 with TRBJ1-6, with 9 bases matching TRBD1. J gave up 9 bases and V 4 bases, and 4 bases lay outside the gene matches. This CDR3 has 14 amino acids. The V gene's germline CDR1 is MNHEY and CDR2 SMNVEV (reference sequence). The CDR3 loop reads CASSSGTGTSPLHF. CDR3 nucleotides: TGTGCCAGCAGTTCCGGGACAGGGACTTCACCCCTCCACTTT.

V and J are TRBV7-2 and TRBJ2-7; 10 bases map to TRBD2. Trimming at V came to 5 bases and at J to 1 base, leaving 5 bases not matched to a gene. Germline V gene sequence: CDR1 SGHTA, CDR2 FQGNSA. The CDR3 has 15 residues. Here the CDR3 reads CASSRLLAGSYEQYF. The CDR3 DNA reads TGTGCCAGCAGCCGTTTACTAGCGGGGTCCTACGAGCAGTACTTC. Full variable domain (remainder filled in from reference TRBV7-2 and TRBJ2-7): GAGVSQSPSNKVTEKGKDVELRCDPISGHTALYWYRQSLGQGLEFLIYFQGNSAPDKSGLPSDRFSAERTGGSVSTLTIQRTQQEDSAVYLCASSRLLAGSYEQYFGPGTRLTVT.

The J gene is TRBJ1-2, the V gene TRBV29-1; D is unresolved. V lost 7 bases to trimming and J lost 8 bases, with 8 bases between them. Germline loops: CDR1 SQVTM, CDR2 ANQGSEA. CDR3 size: 9 residues. CDR3 protein: CSDSKGYTF. Here the CDR3 DNA reads TGCAGCGACAGTAAGGGCTACACCTTC.

V is TRBV10-3 and J is TRBJ2-3, with D possibly TRBD2 on 6 matching bases. The germline V and J ends were trimmed by 8 bases and 7 bases, with 16 bases remaining between them. This CDR3 region has 13 residues. Germline CDR1 ENHRY, CDR2 SYGVKD. The DNA of the CDR3 is TGTGCCATCCGGGACGGGAGTGGATATACGCAGTATTTT. It translates to CAIRDGSGYTQYF.

This chain links TRBV3-1 (or the pseudogene TRBV3-2) with TRBJ2-3; D perhaps matches TRBD2 (5 bases). CDR3 length: 14 amino acids. Germline CDR1 is LGHDT and CDR2 is YNNKEL (reference sequence). Trimming cost V 0 bases and J 4 bases, with 8 bases left between them. The CDR3 loop is CASSQDRGPDTQYF. As DNA, the CDR3 is TGTGCCAGCAGCCAAGATCGCGGGCCAGATACGCAGTATTTT.

The genes are TRBV10-3 and TRBJ1-1, with a tentative D call TRBD1 (5 bases). This CDR3 is 17 amino acids long. V dropped 3 bases and J dropped 0 bases, with 17 bases sitting between them. Germline loops: CDR1 ENHRY, CDR2 SYGVKD. In nucleotides, the CDR3 is TGTGCCATCAGTGATCCACAGGCTGGGGGAATGAACACTGAAGCTTTCTTT. Translated, it gives CAISDPQAGGMNTEAFF.

This sequence joins TRBV18 and TRBJ1-6; 7 bases line up with TRBD1. The germline gives CDR1 KGHSH, CDR2 LQKENI. The junction had 9 bases not matched to a gene; V was cut back by 1 base and J by 3 bases. There are 18 residues in the CDR3. CDR3 DNA sequence: TGTGCCAGCTCACCACTGGGACAGACGATCGGCTATAATTCACCCCTCCACTTT. Encoded protein: CASSPLGQTIGYNSPLHF.

The chain combines TRBV6-5 with TRBJ2-1, with a tentative D call TRBD2 (6 bases). CDR3 length: 14 amino acids. The germline V gene encodes CDR1 MNHEY and CDR2 SVGAGI. The V end lost 6 bases, the J end lost 4 bases, and 13 bases lay between the germline ends. CDR3 DNA: TGTGCCAGCAGCGGGAGTTCGGGATACAATGAGCAGTTCTTC. This sequence encodes CASSGSSGYNEQFF.

The V and J genes are TRBV5-6 and TRBJ2-7; 9 bases are shared with TRBD1. The germline CDR1 and CDR2 sequences are SGHDT and YYEEEE. V lost 2 bases, J lost 5 bases, and 8 bases stayed unmatched. This CDR3 is built from 15 residues. As DNA, the CDR3 is TGTGCCAGCAGCTTTCTAGAAACAGGGGGCCACGAGCAGTACGTC. Translated: CASSFLETGGHEQYV.

The chain is built from TRBV20-1 and TRBJ1-6; the match to TRBD1 covers 8 bases. V shed 3 bases and J 11 bases; nucleotides not matched to a gene: 9. The CDR3 loop spans 14 amino acids. In germline, CDR1 is DFQATT, CDR2 SNEGSKA (reference sequence). The CDR3 here is CSASRDRSKPPLHF. As DNA, the CDR3 is TGCAGTGCTAGTCGGGACAGGAGTAAACCACCCCTCCACTTT.

The chain couples TRBV7-9 to TRBJ1-1; the match to TRBD1 covers 7 bases. Germline CDR1 SEHNR, CDR2 FQNEAQ (reference sequence). The CDR3 loop spans 15 amino acids. The V and J ends lost 5 bases and 3 bases, in that order; junction bases with no gene match: 9. CDR3 coding DNA: TGTGCCAGCAGCCTACAGGGGAGTTGGGACACTGAAGCTTTCTTT. Its translation: CASSLQGSWDTEAFF.

The V call is TRBV7-3, the J call TRBJ2-7; 9 bases map to TRBD2. Germline-derived CDR1 and CDR2 are SGHTA and FQGTGA. The CDR3 is made up of 15 amino acids. J lost 2 bases, V lost 2 bases, and 4 bases had no gene match. The CDR3 spells CASSLAGGTAYEQYF. The DNA of the CDR3 is TGTGCCAGCAGCTTAGCGGGGGGGACCGCCTACGAGCAGTACTTC.

This clone has only a few counts. V is TRBV9 and J is TRBJ2-2; TRBD2 is a possible D gene (6 bases). The germline gives CDR1 SGDLS, CDR2 YYNGEE. The V gene lost 4 bases and the J gene lost 2 bases, with 18 bases spanning the gap. The CDR3 is 17 residues long. The CDR3 region is CASSPRDGTLNTGELFF. The CDR3 DNA reads TGTGCCAGCAGCCCGCGAGATGGGACTCTAAACACCGGGGAGCTGTTTTTT.

The V gene is TRBV5-6, the J gene TRBJ2-3; TRBD2 is a possible D gene (7 bases). V lost 4 bases and J lost 0, with 21 bases in between. This CDR3 has 18 residues. Germline V lookup: CDR1 SGHDT, CDR2 YYEEEE. Here the CDR3 DNA reads TGTGCCAGCAGCCGGGGGGCGCGGGCGGGGATTAGCACAGATACGCAGTATTTT. It codes for CASSRGARAGISTDTQYF.

The V call is TRBV7-9, the J call TRBJ1-2; perhaps TRBD1 as D (5 bases). The CDR3 totals 15 residues. The germline gives CDR1 SEHNR, CDR2 FQNEAQ (reference sequence). V lost 4 bases and J 5 bases, leaving 17 bases between the germline ends. The CDR3 is CASSSAGGLGYGYTF. The CDR3 DNA reads TGTGCCAGCAGCTCGGCTGGGGGACTGGGTTATGGCTACACCTTC.

The rearrangement links TRBV15 to TRBJ2-3; perhaps TRBD1 as D (5 bases). The V and J ends lost 0 bases and 4 bases respectively, with 8 bases between them. Looked up from germline, CDR1 is LNHNV and CDR2 is YYDKDF (reference sequence). The CDR3 extends over 14 amino acids. CDR3 sequence: CATSRDQGADTQYF. The CDR3, as DNA: TGTGCCACCAGCAGAGATCAGGGCGCAGATACGCAGTATTTT.

The chain combines TRBV5-1 with TRBJ2-2; 8 bases agree with TRBD2. V was pared by 5 bases and J by 2 bases, with 5 bases of the junction left unmatched. Germline V gene sequence: CDR1 SGHRS, CDR2 YFSETQ. The CDR3 totals 15 residues. Here the CDR3 reads CASRLAGINTGELFF. The CDR3 DNA sequence: TGCGCCAGCAGGCTAGCGGGCATAAACACCGGGGAGCTGTTTTTT.

This chain links TRBV4-3 with TRBJ2-4; 7 positions match TRBD2. CDR1 is LGHNA and CDR2 is YSLEER in the germline V gene. V dropped 4 bases and J dropped 8; count of bases not matched to a gene: 17. The CDR3 consists of 17 residues. CDR3 protein: CASSPTAIGGVRDIQYF. DNA for the CDR3: TGCGCCAGCAGCCCGACGGCCATTGGGGGGGTTCGGGACATTCAGTACTTC.

The V call is TRBV19, the J call TRBJ2-3; no definite D call. The germline V and J ends were trimmed by 5 bases and 3 bases, with 6 bases remaining between them. CDR1 and CDR2 (germline): LNHDA, SQIVND (reference sequence). This CDR3 comprises 12 residues. CDR3 bases: TGTGCCAGTAGTTTCCGGACAGATACGCAGTATTTT. Protein: CASSFRTDTQYF.

This sequence joins TRBV30 and TRBJ2-5; 13 nucleotides agree with TRBD2. There are 16 residues in the CDR3. V shed 3 bases and J 3 bases; nucleotides not matched to a gene: 7. CDR1 and CDR2 (germline): GTSNPN, SVGIG (reference sequence). CDR3 protein: CAWRGLAGVVKETQYF. For the CDR3, the DNA is TGTGCCTGGAGAGGACTAGCGGGAGTCGTAAAAGAGACCCAGTACTTC.

This rearrangement joins TRBV4-3 to TRBJ1-2; a weak D match, TRBD1 (5 bases). This CDR3 has 15 residues. The germline CDR1 and CDR2 sequences are LGHNA and YSLEER. V lost 4 bases, J lost 6 bases, and 18 bases lay in between. CDR3 amino acids: CASSPDDRPSDGYTF. The CDR3 nucleotides read TGCGCCAGCAGCCCGGACGACAGACCCTCCGATGGCTACACCTTC.

V usage is TRBV5-6 and J usage is TRBJ2-7, with unresolved D. This CDR3 has 15 amino acids. V dropped 0 bases and J dropped 0 bases, with 10 bases sitting between them. Germline CDR1 reads SGHDT; CDR2 reads YYEEEE. The CDR3 nucleotides read TGTGCCAGCAGCTTGGTTGGACCGAGCTCCTACGAGCAGTACTTC. Translation gives CASSLVGPSSYEQYF. Based on the CDR3 plus reference TRBV5-6 and TRBJ2-7, the full variable domain is DAGVTQSPTHLIKTRGQQVTLRCSPKSGHDTVSWYQQALGQGPQFIFQYYEEEERQRGNFPDRFSGHQFPNYSSELNVNALLLGDSALYLCASSLVGPSSYEQYFGPGTRLTVT.

A single count supports this clone. The CDR3 bases are TGTGCCAGCAGAGGGGACAGGAGGAAATACAATGAGCAGTTCTTC. Its protein product is CASRGDRRKYNEQFF. The V call is TRBV2, the J call TRBJ2-1; 8 bases align to TRBD1. The ends lost 6 bases at V and 4 bases at J; junction bases unmatched: 8. The germline CDR1 and CDR2 sequences are SNHLY and FYNNEI. The CDR3 totals 15 residues.

This clone was detected once. The chain carries TRBV7-2 and TRBJ2-7; D may correspond to TRBD1 or TRBD2 (5 bases each). This CDR3 comprises 12 residues. Looked up from germline, CDR1 is SGHTA and CDR2 is FQGNSA. V lost 5 bases and J 3 bases, leaving 8 bases between the germline ends. Written as DNA, the CDR3 is TGTGCCAGCAGCGGGGGATACTACGAGCAGTACTTC. This gives the protein CASSGGYYEQYF.

The chain carries TRBV5-8 and TRBJ2-7; the D call may be TRBD1 or TRBD2 (6 bases each). This CDR3 spans 15 amino acids. The germline V gene has CDR1 SGHTS and CDR2 YDEGEE. Trimming stripped 5 bases from V and 3 bases from J, with 18 bases between. The CDR3 coding sequence is TGTGCCAGCAGGCCTAGGCATGGAGGGGGCTACGAGCAGTACTTC. Its protein is CASRPRHGGGYEQYF. The full variable domain, its missing parts supplied by reference TRBV5-8 and TRBJ2-7, is EAGVTQSPTHLIKTRGQQATLRCSPISGHTSVYWYQQALGLGLQFLLWYDEGEERNRGNFPPRFSGRQFPNYSSELNVNALELEDSALYLCASRPRHGGGYEQYFGPGTRLTVT.

The chain has TRBV5-4 and TRBJ2-3; the D is unclear. CDR3 length equals 13 residues. V gave up 7 bases and J gave up 5 bases, with 14 bases separating them. Germline V gene lookup returns CDR1 SGHNT and CDR2 YYREEE (reference sequence). CDR3 amino acids: CASLSTSGDTQYF. The CDR3 region has the DNA TGTGCCAGCTTAAGCACCTCTGGAGATACGCAGTATTTT.

The chain recombines TRBV27 with TRBJ2-5; D remains unclear. Trimming stripped 8 bases from V and 2 bases from J, with 18 bases between. Germline assignment: CDR1 MNHEY and CDR2 SMNVEV (reference sequence). The CDR3 loop spans 15 amino acids. CDR3 protein: CASLPIGRPQETQYF. The DNA of the CDR3 is TGTGCCAGCCTTCCTATAGGGCGTCCACAAGAGACCCAGTACTTC.